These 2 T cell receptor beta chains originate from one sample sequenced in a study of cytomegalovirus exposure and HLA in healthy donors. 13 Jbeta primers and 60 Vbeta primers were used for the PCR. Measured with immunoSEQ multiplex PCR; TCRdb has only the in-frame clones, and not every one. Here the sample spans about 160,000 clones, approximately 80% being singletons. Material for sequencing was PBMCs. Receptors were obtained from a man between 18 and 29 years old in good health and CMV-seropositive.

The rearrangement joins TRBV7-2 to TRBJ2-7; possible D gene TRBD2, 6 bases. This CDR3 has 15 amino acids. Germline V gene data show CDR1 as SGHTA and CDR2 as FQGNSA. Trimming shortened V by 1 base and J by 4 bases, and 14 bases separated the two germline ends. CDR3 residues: CASSLVGGSSYEQYF. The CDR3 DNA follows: TGTGCCAGCAGCTTAGTTGGGGGGTCCTCATACGAGCAGTACTTC. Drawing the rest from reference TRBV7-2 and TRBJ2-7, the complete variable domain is GAGVSQSPSNKVTEKGKDVELRCDPISGHTALYWYRQSLGQGLEFLIYFQGNSAPDKSGLPSDRFSAERTGGSVSTLTIQRTQQEDSAVYLCASSLVGGSSYEQYFGPGTRLTVT.

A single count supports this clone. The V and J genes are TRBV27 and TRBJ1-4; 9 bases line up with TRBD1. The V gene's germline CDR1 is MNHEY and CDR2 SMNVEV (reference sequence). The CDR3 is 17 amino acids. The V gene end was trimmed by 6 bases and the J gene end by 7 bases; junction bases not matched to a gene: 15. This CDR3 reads CASSRSSQGAGGEKLFF. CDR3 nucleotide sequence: TGTGCCAGCAGCCGATCGTCACAGGGGGCTGGTGGTGAAAAACTGTTTTTT. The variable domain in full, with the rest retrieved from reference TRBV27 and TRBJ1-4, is EAQVTQNPRYLITVTGKKLTVTCSQNMNHEYMSWYRQDPGLGLRQIYYSMNVEVTDKGDVPEGYKVSRKEKRNFPLILESPSPNQTSLYFCASSRSSQGAGGEKLFFGSGTQLSVL.